The clone carrying this T cell receptor beta chain has only a few counts. Antigen: not known. The ends were cut back, 8 bases at V and 4 bases at J, with 15 bases in the middle. Germline V lookup: CDR1 MDHEN, CDR2 SYDVKM. CDR3 length equals 14 residues. Isolated PBMCs totaled at least 7 million in each sample. A second PCR, run for roughly 7 to 12 cycles, used a sample-barcoded 5' primer plus a J-beta primer mix. A single record per CDR3 protein comes from TCRdb applying MiXCR to the 5' RACE reads. The table lists hundreds of thousands of distinct CDR3 sequences, 40% to 65% of them singletons, with about 13% in the top ten. This sample stems from a study of blood T cells in healthy people across ages. Study outcomes and limitations: A conclusive naive versus antigen-experienced comparison was prevented by the unsorted PBMCs. Aged donors had fewer naive CD4+ cells and lower diversity than long-lived donors.

The specimen was blood. The V call is TRBV28, the J call TRBJ2-1, with D unresolved. This TCR was recovered from a woman older than 75 in good health. This CDR3 is CASRTGGGYNEQFF. CDR3 coding DNA: TGTGCCAGCCGTACTGGCGGTGGGTACAATGAGCAGTTCTTC.